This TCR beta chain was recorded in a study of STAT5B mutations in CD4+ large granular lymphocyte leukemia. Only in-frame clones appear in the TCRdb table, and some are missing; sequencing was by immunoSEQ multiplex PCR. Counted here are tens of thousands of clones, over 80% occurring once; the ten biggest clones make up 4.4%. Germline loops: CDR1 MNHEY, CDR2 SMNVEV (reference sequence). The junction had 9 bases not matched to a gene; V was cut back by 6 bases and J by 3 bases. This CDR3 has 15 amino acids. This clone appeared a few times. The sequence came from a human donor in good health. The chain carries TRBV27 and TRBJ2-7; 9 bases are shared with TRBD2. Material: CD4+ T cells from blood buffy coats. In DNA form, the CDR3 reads TGTGCCAGCAGCCAGGTGGCGGGAGGGGTCTACGAGCAGTACTTC. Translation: CASSQVAGGVYEQYF.